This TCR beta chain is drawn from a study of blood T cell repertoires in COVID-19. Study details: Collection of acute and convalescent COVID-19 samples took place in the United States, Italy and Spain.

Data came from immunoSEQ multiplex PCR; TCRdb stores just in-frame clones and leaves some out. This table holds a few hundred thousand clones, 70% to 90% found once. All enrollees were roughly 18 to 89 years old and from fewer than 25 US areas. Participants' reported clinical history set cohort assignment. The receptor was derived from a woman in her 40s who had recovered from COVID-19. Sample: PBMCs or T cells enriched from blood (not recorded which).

CDR3 nucleotides: TGTGCCAGCAGCACTGACAGGACCCCCCACGAGCAGTACTTC. Translating it yields CASSTDRTPHEQYF. The V gene is TRBV7-8, the J gene TRBJ2-7; D might be TRBD1 (6 bases). V lost 5 bases and J lost 5, with 16 bases in between. The length of the CDR3 is 14 residues. Looked up from germline, CDR1 is SGHVS and CDR2 is FQNEAQ.